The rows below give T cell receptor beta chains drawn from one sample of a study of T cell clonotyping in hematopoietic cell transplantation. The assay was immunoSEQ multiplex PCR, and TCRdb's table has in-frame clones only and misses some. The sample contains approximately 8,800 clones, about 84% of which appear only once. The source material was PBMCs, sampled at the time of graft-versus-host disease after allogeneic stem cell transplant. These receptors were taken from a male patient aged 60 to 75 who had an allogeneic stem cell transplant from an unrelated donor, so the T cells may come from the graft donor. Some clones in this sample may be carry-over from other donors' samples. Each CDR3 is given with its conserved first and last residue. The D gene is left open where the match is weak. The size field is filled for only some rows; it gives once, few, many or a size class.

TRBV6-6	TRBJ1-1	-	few	TGTGCCAGCAGACTAGTGAGGAGGGACACTGAAGCTTTCTTT	CASRLVRRDTEAFF
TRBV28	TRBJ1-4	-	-	TGTGCCAGCAGCCCAACAGGGTTTGATGAAAAACTGTTTTTT	CASSPTGFDEKLFF
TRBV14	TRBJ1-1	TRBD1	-	TGTGCCAGCAGCCAAGGGACAGGGTGGGACACTGAAGCTTTCTTT	CASSQGTGWDTEAFF
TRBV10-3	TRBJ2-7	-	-	TGTGCCATCAGTGTAACAGGGACCCGTCACTACGAGCAGTACTTC	CAISVTGTRHYEQYF
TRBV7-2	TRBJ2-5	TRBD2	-	TGTGCCAGCAGCTATAGCGGGGGGAAAGAGACCCAGTACTTC	CASSYSGGKETQYF
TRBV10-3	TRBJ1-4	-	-	TGTGCCATCAGTGAACGAATTTTGCAGGGGCCTAATGAAAAACTGTTTTTT	CAISERILQGPNEKLFF
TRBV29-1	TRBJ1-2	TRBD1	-	TGCAGCGTCGCCGCCCAGGGACAGGGCGGGGGCTACACCTTC	CSVAAQGQGGGYTF
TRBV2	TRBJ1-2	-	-	TGTGCCAGCAGGGAGGGCGGTTATGGCTACACCTTC	CASREGGYGYTF
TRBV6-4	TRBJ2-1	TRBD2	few	TGTGCCAGCAGTGCTACTAGCGAGGATGAGCAGTTCTTC	CASSATSEDEQFF
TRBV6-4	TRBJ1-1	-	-	TGTGCCAGCAGTGAAGCGAGGGGCACTGAAGCTTTCTTT	CASSEARGTEAFF
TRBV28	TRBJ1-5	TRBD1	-	TGTGCCAGCAGTTTCCAAGGACAGGGGCTGGGTCAGCCCCAGCATTTT	CASSFQGQGLGQPQHF
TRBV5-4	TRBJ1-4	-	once	TGTGCCAGCAGCACCGGACAGACAACTAATGAAAAACTGTTTTTT	CASSTGQTTNEKLFF
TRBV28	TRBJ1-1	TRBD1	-	TGTGCCAGCAGCTCCTTAGGGACAGGGGCGACTTTTGAAGCTTTCTTT	CASSSLGTGATFEAFF
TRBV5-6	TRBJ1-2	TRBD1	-	TGTGCCAGCAGCCCGTCGGGACAGGGTTATGGCTACACCTTC	CASSPSGQGYGYTF
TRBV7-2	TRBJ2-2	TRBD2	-	TGTGCCAGCAGCTCGACTAGCGGGGGGCTCTACACCGGGGAGCTGTTTTTT	CASSSTSGGLYTGELFF
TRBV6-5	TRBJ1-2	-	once	TGTGCCAGCAGTTACTACAGGGACTCTGGTGGCTACACCTTC	CASSYYRDSGGYTF
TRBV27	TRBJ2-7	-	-	TGTGCCAGCAGTCCGCTCAGGGGCTTGGGGCACGAGCAGTACTTC	CASSPLRGLGHEQYF
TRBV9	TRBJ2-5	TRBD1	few	TGTGCCAGCAGCGTAGGGACAGGCCCGGGGACCCAGTACTTC	CASSVGTGPGTQYF
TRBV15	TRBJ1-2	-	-	TGTGCCACCAGCAGGGATAACTATGGCTACACCTTC	CATSRDNYGYTF
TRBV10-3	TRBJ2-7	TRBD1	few	TGTGCCATCTCCGGGACAGGGACACGGGAGCAGTACTTC	CAISGTGTREQYF
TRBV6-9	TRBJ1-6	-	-	TGTGCCAGAATTTCCGGGACCTCAGGCAATTCACCCCTCCACTTT	CARISGTSGNSPLHF
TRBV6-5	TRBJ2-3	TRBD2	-	TGTGCCAGCAGTTTGGGACTAGCGGGGACAGATACGCAGTATTTT	CASSLGLAGTDTQYF
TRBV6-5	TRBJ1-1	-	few	TGTGCCAGCAGCCCCTCGGCGGGGTGGAGTGAAGCTTTCTTT	CASSPSAGWSEAFF
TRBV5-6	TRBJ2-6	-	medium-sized	TGTGCCAGCAGCCTTGGGACGGGACATCGGGAGTCTGGGGCCAACGTCCTGACTTTC	CASSLGTGHRESGANVLTF
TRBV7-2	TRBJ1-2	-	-	TGTGCCAGCAGCTTAGGGATAAACTATGGCTACACCTTC	CASSLGINYGYTF
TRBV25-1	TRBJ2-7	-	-	TGTGCCAGCCGAAGGGACTTCCGAGGGGGTGAGCAGTACTTC	CASRRDFRGGEQYF
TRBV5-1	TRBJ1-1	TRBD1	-	TGCGCCAGCAGCTCCATGGACAGGGGAGCCACTGAAGCTTTCTTT	CASSSMDRGATEAFF
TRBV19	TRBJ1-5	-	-	TGTGCCAGTAGCTCTTACCTTGGACAGATCAATCAGCCCCAGCATTTT	CASSSYLGQINQPQHF
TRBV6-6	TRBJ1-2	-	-	TGTGCCAGCAGTTTAACCCTGGACAAGGCTGTGGGCTACACCTTC	CASSLTLDKAVGYTF
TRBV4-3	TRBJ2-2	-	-	TGCGCCAGCAGCCCTTTCGGATGGACAAGCTTAACCGGGGAGCTGTTTTTT	CASSPFGWTSLTGELFF
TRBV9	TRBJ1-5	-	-	TGTGCCAGCAGCGTAGACAGCCGTCAGCCCCAGCATTTT	CASSVDSRQPQHF
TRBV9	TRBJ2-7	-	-	TGTGCCAGCAGCGTAAGTCCCAGCTACGAGCAGTACTTC	CASSVSPSYEQYF
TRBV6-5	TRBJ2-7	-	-	TGTGCCAGCAGCCCCAGGTTTACCTCCTACGAGCAGTACTTC	CASSPRFTSYEQYF
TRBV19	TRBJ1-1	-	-	TGTGCCAGTAGTAAGGGGGGGGATAAAGCTTTCTTT	CASSKGGDKAFF
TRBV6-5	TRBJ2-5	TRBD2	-	TGTGCCAGCAGAGACTATACGGGGGGTGAAGAGACCCAGTACTTC	CASRDYTGGEETQYF
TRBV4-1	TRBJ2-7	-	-	TGCGCCAGCAGCCAAGGAATAGCGACCGTTACCTACGAGCAGTACTTC	CASSQGIATVTYEQYF
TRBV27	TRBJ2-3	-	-	TGTGCCAGCAGTGTGGGGTACAACACAGATACGCAGTATTTT	CASSVGYNTDTQYF
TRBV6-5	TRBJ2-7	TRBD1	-	TGTGCCAGCAGTTACCCCGGGACAGGGGGGTACCACGAGCAGTACTTC	CASSYPGTGGYHEQYF
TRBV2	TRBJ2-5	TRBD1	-	TGTGCCAGCAGTGTAGGCGGACAGGGGACAGGGACCCAGTACTTC	CASSVGGQGTGTQYF
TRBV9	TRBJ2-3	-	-	TGTGCCAGCACCTCCGGGGGGCTCCCGACAGATACGCAGTATTTT	CASTSGGLPTDTQYF
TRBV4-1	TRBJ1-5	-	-	TGCGCCAGCAGCCACCTAGTGGGGCGCAATCAGCCCCAGCATTTT	CASSHLVGRNQPQHF
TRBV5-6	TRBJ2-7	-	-	TGTGCCAGCAGCTTGTACAGGGAAACTTCCTACGAGCAGTACTTC	CASSLYRETSYEQYF
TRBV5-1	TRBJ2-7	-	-	TGCGCCAGCAGCTTGGGACTAGACTACGAGCAGTACTTC	CASSLGLDYEQYF
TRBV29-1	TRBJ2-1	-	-	TGCAGCGTTGAAGAATTGGTCAGCGGGCCCTACAATGAGCAGTTCTTC	CSVEELVSGPYNEQFF
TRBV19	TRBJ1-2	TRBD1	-	TGTGCCAGTGGCCGCGGGACAGGGGGTGGCTACACCTTC	CASGRGTGGGYTF
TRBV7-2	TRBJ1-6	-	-	TGTGCCAGCAGCTTAGGGGCACCTCGGCATTCACCCCTCCACTTT	CASSLGAPRHSPLHF
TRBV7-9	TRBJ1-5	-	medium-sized	TGTGCCAGCAGCCCGCCGGGCTCGAATCAGCCCCAGCATTTT	CASSPPGSNQPQHF
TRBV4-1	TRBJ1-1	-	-	TGCGCCAGCAGCCAGCCCTTTATGAACACTGAAGCTTTCTTT	CASSQPFMNTEAFF
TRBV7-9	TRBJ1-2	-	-	TGTGCCAGCAGCTACAGCATCTATGGCTACACCTTC	CASSYSIYGYTF
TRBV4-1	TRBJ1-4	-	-	TGCGCCAGCAGCCAATGGCGTGGGGAAAAACTGTTTTTT	CASSQWRGEKLFF
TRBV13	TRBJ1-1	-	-	TGTGCCAGCAGCTTAGAAGGCACTGAAGCTTTCTTT	CASSLEGTEAFF
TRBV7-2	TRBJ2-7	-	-	TGTGCCAGCAGCTTAGTGGGTGCTAGCTACGAGCAGTACTTC	CASSLVGASYEQYF
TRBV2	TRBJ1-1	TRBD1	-	TGTGCCAGCAGTGACGGGACAGGGAAACGAGCTTTCTTT	CASSDGTGKRAFF
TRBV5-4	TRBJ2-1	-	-	TGTGCCAGCAGCCCACCAGGGGCTCATGAGCAGTTCTTC	CASSPPGAHEQFF